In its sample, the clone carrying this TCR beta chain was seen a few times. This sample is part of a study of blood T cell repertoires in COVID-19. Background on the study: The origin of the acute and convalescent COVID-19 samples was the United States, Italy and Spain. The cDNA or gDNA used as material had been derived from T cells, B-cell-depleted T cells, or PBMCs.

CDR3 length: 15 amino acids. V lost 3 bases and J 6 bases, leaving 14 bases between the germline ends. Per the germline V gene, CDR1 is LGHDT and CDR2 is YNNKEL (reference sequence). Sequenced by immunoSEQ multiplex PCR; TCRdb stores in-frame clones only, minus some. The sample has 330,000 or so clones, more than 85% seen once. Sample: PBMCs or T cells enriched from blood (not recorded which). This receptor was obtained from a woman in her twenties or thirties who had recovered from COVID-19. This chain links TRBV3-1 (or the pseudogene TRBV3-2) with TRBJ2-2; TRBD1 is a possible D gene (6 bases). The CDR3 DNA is TGTGCCAGCAGCCAGCCCTATTCAGGGGCCGGGGAGCTGTTTTTT. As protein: CASSQPYSGAGELFF.